One and the same sample provided the 29 T cell receptor beta chains below, sequenced in a study of cytomegalovirus exposure and HLA in healthy donors. The PCR contained 60 Vbeta and 13 Jbeta primers. Sequencing was performed with immunoSEQ multiplex PCR; in TCRdb, only in-frame clones are kept and a portion is missing. Of under 200,000 clones listed, 75% to 85% are singletons. Source material: PBMCs. The receptors originated from a man aged 50-60 years in good health and CMV-seropositive.

Turning to this clone: The same CDR3 is also encoded by other DNA sequences in this sample. The V call is TRBV19, the J call TRBJ2-1; D is perhaps TRBD2 (7 bases). The CDR3 is made up of 15 amino acids. Deletions cut 3 bases from V and 3 bases from J, with 12 bases between. CDR1 LNHDA and CDR2 SQIVND come from the germline V gene (reference sequence). The CDR3 coding sequence is TGTGCCAGTAGTATGGAGGGAGGGGGCTACAATGAGCAGTTCTTC. Its protein product is CASSMEGGGYNEQFF.

This sequence joins TRBV6-1 and TRBJ2-7, with 9 bases identical to TRBD1. Germline values: CDR1 MNHNS, CDR2 SASEGT. V lost 4 bases and J lost 2; bases outside the gene matches: 3. This CDR3 has 14 residues. CDR3 coding DNA: TGTGCCAGCAGTGCCCGACAGGGGGCCTACGAGCAGTACGTC. Residues: CASSARQGAYEQYV.

This clone showed up just a few times. The V and J genes are TRBV19 and TRBJ2-7; TRBD2 is a possible D gene (6 bases). V shed 4 bases and J shed 6 bases, with 13 bases lying between them. The CDR3 is 13 residues long. The germline gives CDR1 LNHDA, CDR2 SQIVND (reference sequence). The CDR3 DNA follows: TGTGCCAGTAGTAGCGGGGCCTCCAGCGAGCAGTACTTC. Translated, it gives CASSSGASSEQYF. The whole variable domain, filled in from reference TRBV19 and TRBJ2-7, reads DGGITQSPKYLFRKEGQNVTLSCEQNLNHDAMYWYRQDPGQGLRLIYYSQIVNDFQKGDIAEGYSVSREKKESFPLTVTSAQKNPTAFYLCASSSGASSEQYFGPGTRLTVT.

There are a few counts of this clone. The rearrangement uses TRBV5-1 and TRBJ2-1; 10 bases are shared with TRBD1. CDR3 size: 14 residues. The ends lost 1 base at V and 10 bases at J; junction bases unmatched: 5. Germline CDR1 and CDR2: SGHRS and YFSETQ. CDR3 in amino acids: CASSLRTGGSEQFF. CDR3 coding DNA: TGCGCCAGCAGCTTGAGGACAGGGGGTAGCGAGCAGTTCTTC.

This clone was detected only once. The chain uses TRBV19 and TRBJ2-2, with D maybe TRBD1 (6 bases). Germline V gene lookup returns CDR1 LNHDA and CDR2 SQIVND (reference sequence). The V and J ends lost 4 bases and 5 bases respectively, with 17 bases between them. The CDR3 runs 16 residues. The CDR3: CASSTGEILGTGELFF. In nucleotides, the CDR3 is TGTGCCAGTAGTACAGGGGAAATCCTTGGGACCGGGGAGCTGTTTTTT.

This clone occurred a few times. This sequence joins TRBV7-8 and TRBJ2-1; no clear D gene. This CDR3 is 15 amino acids long. Trimming cost V 1 base and J 2 bases, with 9 bases left between them. Germline CDR1 is SGHVS and CDR2 is FQNEAQ. This chain's CDR3 is CASSLGLDTYNEQFF. In DNA form, the CDR3 reads TGTGCCAGCAGCTTAGGACTGGATACCTACAATGAGCAGTTCTTC.

V is TRBV5-1 and J is TRBJ1-4; perhaps TRBD1 as D (6 bases). Germline CDR1 and CDR2: SGHRS and YFSETQ. V was trimmed by 1 base and J by 1 base, leaving 14 bases between them. This CDR3 has 17 residues. Here the CDR3 DNA reads TGCGCCAGCAGCTTGCTTGCGGGGGCTCAAACTAATGAAAAACTGTTTTTT. Translated: CASSLLAGAQTNEKLFF.

The rearrangement links TRBV6-6 to TRBJ1-5; 8 bases are a match to TRBD1. The germline V gene has CDR1 MNHNY and CDR2 SVGAGI (reference sequence). Trimming cost V 6 bases and J 4 bases; bases outside gene matches: 11. This CDR3 comprises 16 residues. In nucleotides, the CDR3 is TGTGCCAGCAGAAGACAGGGGTCCTTATTTAATCAGCCCCAGCATTTT. It codes for CASRRQGSLFNQPQHF.

This clone has a handful of counts. This rearrangement joins TRBV29-1 to TRBJ1-2; D unclear. The CDR3 covers 11 residues. Germline V CDR1 and CDR2: SQVTM, ANQGSEA. V was shortened by 2 bases and J by 5 bases, with 6 bases between the two germline ends. CDR3 sequence: CSVELPYGYTF. The CDR3 DNA is TGCAGCGTTGAACTCCCTTATGGCTACACCTTC.

This sequence joins TRBV7-8 and TRBJ2-3; no firm D call. The CDR3 is 13 amino acids. Germline CDR1 is SGHVS and CDR2 is FQNEAQ. Trimming left V 5 bases short and J 2 bases short, with 8 bases between. The DNA of the CDR3 is TGTGCCAGCAGCAAGCACCACACAGATACGCAGTATTTT. It yields the protein CASSKHHTDTQYF.

This rearrangement joins TRBV6-5 to TRBJ1-1, with D tentatively TRBD1 (5 bases). Germline loops: CDR1 MNHEY, CDR2 SVGAGI. The CDR3 consists of 15 residues. V dropped 6 bases and J dropped 2 bases, with 16 bases sitting between them. CDR3 residues: CASRRHLGPNTEAFF. The CDR3 coding sequence is TGTGCCAGCAGAAGACACCTGGGGCCCAACACTGAAGCTTTCTTT.

The gene calls are TRBV7-6 and TRBJ2-2; 9 bases agree with TRBD1. The CDR3 is 16 residues long. The V gene end was trimmed by 1 base and the J gene end by 6 bases; junction bases not matched to a gene: 6. Germline values: CDR1 SGHVS, CDR2 FNYEAQ. The CDR3 reads CASSLVGTGPAGELFF. The CDR3 nucleotides are TGTGCCAGCAGCTTAGTTGGGACAGGGCCGGCCGGGGAGCTGTTTTTT.

This rearrangement joins TRBV6-5 to TRBJ1-2; weak D call: TRBD1 (5 bases). Per the germline V gene, CDR1 is MNHEY and CDR2 is SVGAGI. V was cut by 2 bases and J by 9 bases, with 10 bases left in between. The CDR3 length is 12 residues. CDR3 nucleotide sequence: TGTGCCAGCAGTTACGGGCAGGGCAGCTACACCTTC. This gives the protein CASSYGQGSYTF.

The V call is TRBV4-1, the J call TRBJ2-2; 8 bases align to TRBD2. The V segment lost 3 bases and the J segment 6 bases; nucleotides outside the gene matches: 0. The germline V gene has CDR1 MGHRA and CDR2 YSYEKL. The CDR3 sequence is 13 residues long. The DNA for the CDR3 is TGCGCCAGCAGCCAGACTAGCGCCGGGGAGCTGTTTTTT. Encoded protein: CASSQTSAGELFF.

V and J are TRBV4-1 and TRBJ1-4; TRBD1 is a possible D gene (6 bases). CDR3 length equals 14 residues. The V and J ends lost 5 bases and 5 bases respectively, with 12 bases between them. The V gene's germline CDR1 is MGHRA and CDR2 YSYEKL. The CDR3 loop is CASSYGQPNEKLFF. CDR3 coding DNA: TGCGCCAGCAGCTACGGACAGCCAAATGAAAAACTGTTTTTT.

This clone was picked up one time. The chain joins TRBV5-1 to TRBJ2-4, with 9 bases aligning to TRBD1. The germline CDR1 and CDR2 sequences are SGHRS and YFSETQ. Trimming took 4 bases from V and 6 from J; bases not matched to a gene: 5. This CDR3 region has 14 residues. The DNA for the CDR3 is TGCGCCAGCAGCACCGGGACAGGGTTAAACATTCAGTACTTC. Its protein product is CASSTGTGLNIQYF.

The chain links TRBV18 to TRBJ1-1; 8 bases are shared with TRBD1. The J segment lost 3 bases and the V segment lost 3 bases, leaving 3 bases of the junction unmatched. Germline V CDR1 and CDR2: KGHSH, LQKENI. The CDR3 runs 14 residues. The chain's CDR3 is CASSPGTGYTEAFF. The CDR3, as DNA: TGTGCCAGCTCACCGGGGACAGGCTACACTGAAGCTTTCTTT.

Worth noting for this clone: One end of the junction does not line up with germline, which may come from a read error. V usage is TRBV19 and J usage is TRBJ1-4, with 7 bases fitting TRBD1. The CDR3 contains 14 residues. Germline CDR1 reads LNHDA; CDR2 reads SQIVND (reference sequence). This CDR3 reads CASTITGVDEKLFF. CDR3 nucleotide sequence: TGTGCCAGTACTATAACAGGGGTGGATGAAAAACTGTTTTTT.

This clone was seen only once. This chain links TRBV7-3 with TRBJ2-1, with D tentatively TRBD2 (6 bases). The V gene lost 5 bases and the J gene lost 8 bases, with 10 bases spanning the gap. CDR1 SGHTA and CDR2 FQGTGA come from the germline V gene. The CDR3 is 12 amino acids. The CDR3 sequence is CASSIGGDEQFF. The DNA for the CDR3 is TGTGCCAGCAGCATCGGCGGGGATGAGCAGTTCTTC.

The V gene is TRBV5-1, the J gene TRBJ1-6, with D possibly being TRBD1 (5 bases). The germline V and J ends were trimmed by 6 bases and 7 bases, with 8 bases remaining between them. This CDR3 contains 12 residues. From germline, CDR1 is SGHRS and CDR2 YFSETQ. The CDR3 loop reads CASTSGNSPLHF. CDR3 nucleotides: TGCGCCAGCACCTCAGGGAATTCACCCCTCCACTTT. Looking up the rest from reference TRBV5-1 and TRBJ1-6 gives the full variable domain: KAGVTQTPRYLIKTRGQQVTLSCSPISGHRSVSWYQQTPGQGLQFLFEYFSETQRNKGNFPGRFSGRQFSNSRSEMNVSTLELGDSALYLCASTSGNSPLHFGNGTRLTVT.

This chain links TRBV18 with TRBJ2-7, with 9 bases aligning to TRBD1. Germline V CDR1 and CDR2: KGHSH, LQKENI. The V and J ends lost 3 bases and 5 bases, in that order; junction bases with no gene match: 5. This CDR3 is 14 amino acids long. This chain's CDR3 is CASSPGTGTHEQYV. CDR3 bases: TGTGCCAGCTCACCTGGGACAGGGACCCACGAGCAGTACGTC.

The chain links TRBV18 to TRBJ2-3, with D perhaps TRBD1 (5 bases). The germline V gene has CDR1 KGHSH and CDR2 LQKENI. V was trimmed by 0 bases and J by 1 base, leaving 14 bases between them. The CDR3 is 17 residues long. CDR3 bases: TGTGCCAGCTCACCACCGGAGTCAGGGCGGCGCACAGATACGCAGTATTTT. This encodes CASSPPESGRRTDTQYF.

The chain is built from TRBV27 and TRBJ2-1; D gene ambiguous. The CDR3 has 13 residues. Between the trimmed V and J ends, which lost 6 bases and 4 bases, there was a span of 10 bases. In germline, CDR1 is MNHEY, CDR2 SMNVEV (reference sequence). CDR3 nucleotides: TGTGCCAGCAGGTCACTTTTATACAATGAGCAGTTCTTC. Protein sequence: CASRSLLYNEQFF.

This chain connects TRBV29-1 to TRBJ2-3; weak D call: TRBD2 (6 bases). V gave up 8 bases and J gave up 2 bases, with 17 bases separating them. Germline loops: CDR1 SQVTM, CDR2 ANQGSEA. The CDR3 length is 14 residues. The CDR3 loop reads CSIGSSGPTDTQYF. The CDR3 DNA reads TGCAGCATTGGGAGTAGCGGACCCACAGATACGCAGTATTTT.

This clone was counted between two and nine times. This chain connects TRBV7-8 to TRBJ2-5; 9 bases are shared with TRBD1. CDR1 is SGHVS, CDR2 FQNEAQ, per germline. This CDR3 contains 12 residues. The CDR3 sequence is CADRGKEETQYF. In DNA form, the CDR3 reads TGTGCAGACAGGGGGAAGGAAGAGACCCAGTACTTC.

V usage is TRBV6-1 and J usage is TRBJ2-3, with D possibly matching TRBD2 (5 bases). CDR3 length equals 13 residues. Germline CDR1 reads MNHNS; CDR2 reads SASEGT. Trimming cost V 4 bases and J 5 bases, with 10 bases left between them. The CDR3 nucleotides read TGTGCCAGCAGTGGACGGGATGTAGATACGCAGTATTTT. It encodes CASSGRDVDTQYF.

The chain recombines TRBV5-1 with TRBJ1-2; 7 nucleotides agree with TRBD1. The CDR3 totals 16 residues. With V trimmed by 0 bases and J by 3 bases, 8 bases remained unmatched. Germline CDR1 is SGHRS and CDR2 is YFSETQ. CDR3 bases: TGCGCCAGCAGCTTGGGGGACAGTGTCCCGCACTATGGCTACACCTTC. This sequence encodes CASSLGDSVPHYGYTF.

This chain joins TRBV19 and TRBJ1-2; no firm D call. The germline V gene encodes CDR1 LNHDA and CDR2 SQIVND (reference sequence). The CDR3 has 11 residues. V lost 3 bases, J lost 6 bases, and 5 bases lay in between. Here the CDR3 DNA reads TGTGCCAGTAGTATCTACCATGGCTACACCTTC. Translation gives CASSIYHGYTF.

This chain's CDR3 is CASSALAQFTDTQYF. DNA of the CDR3: TGTGCCAGCAGCGCACTAGCGCAATTCACAGATACGCAGTATTTT. V gene TRBV7-2 combines with J gene TRBJ2-3; 7 nucleotides align to TRBD2. The CDR3 sequence is 15 residues long. Trimming at V came to 5 bases and at J to 2 bases, leaving 7 bases not matched to a gene. Germline-derived CDR1 and CDR2 are SGHTA and FQGNSA.